These 20 T cell receptor beta chains originate from one sample sequenced in a study of blood T cell repertoires in COVID-19. TCRdb's copy holds only in-frame clones and misses some; the assay was immunoSEQ multiplex PCR. The table has 190,000 or so clones, roughly 90% seen once. What was sequenced was PBMCs or T cells enriched from blood (not recorded which). Receptors were obtained from a woman aged 25 to 39 who had been exposed to COVID-19.

The genes are TRBV24-1 and TRBJ1-2; 9 nucleotides match TRBD1. CDR3 length: 16 residues. V dropped 4 bases and J dropped 6; count of bases not matched to a gene: 11. The germline CDR1 and CDR2 sequences are KGHDR and SFDVKD. For the CDR3, the DNA is TGTGCCACCAGTGACCACACAACAGGGGGCGTCGATGGCTACACCTTC. Amino acid sequence: CATSDHTTGGVDGYTF.

The chain links TRBV12-3 or TRBV12-4 to TRBJ2-5, with TRBD2 identical over 7 bases. V trimming: 6 bases; J trimming: 5 bases; junction bases outside the gene matches: 6. The CDR3 length is 13 residues. The CDR3 region is CASRDWGGETQYF. CDR3 nucleotides: TGTGCCAGCAGAGACTGGGGGGGGGAGACCCAGTACTTC.

The chain combines TRBV3-1 (or the pseudogene TRBV3-2) with TRBJ2-4; D is perhaps TRBD1 (5 bases). Germline loops: CDR1 LGHDT, CDR2 YNNKEL (reference sequence). The CDR3 consists of 14 residues. The V end lost 0 bases, the J end lost 6 bases, and 9 bases lay between the germline ends. The CDR3 bases are TGTGCCAGCAGCCAAGATCTTGACAGAAACATTCAGTACTTC. Translating it yields CASSQDLDRNIQYF.

The CDR3 reads CASTPDYSGNTIYF. The DNA for the CDR3 is TGTGCCAGCACTCCGGACTACTCTGGAAACACCATATATTTT. This rearrangement joins TRBV2 to TRBJ1-3; D unresolved. The V gene's germline CDR1 is SNHLY and CDR2 FYNNEI. There are 14 residues in the CDR3. Trimming took off 7 bases at V and 0 bases at J, with 10 bases between the two ends. Full variable domain (rest looked up from reference TRBV2 and TRBJ1-3): EPEVTQTPSHQVTQMGQEVILRCVPISNHLYFYWYRQILGQKVEFLVSFYNNEISEKSEIFDDQFSVERPDGSNFTLKIRSTKLEDSAMYFCASTPDYSGNTIYFGEGSWLTVV.

The chain joins TRBV6-5 to TRBJ1-2, with D possibly matching TRBD1 (5 bases). Looked up from germline, CDR1 is MNHEY and CDR2 is SVGAGI. This CDR3 is 14 amino acids long. V was shortened by 5 bases and J by 4 bases, with 14 bases between the two germline ends. The CDR3 DNA sequence: TGTGCCAGCAGTCGAACCGCAGGGTCCTATGGCTACACCTTC. This codes for CASSRTAGSYGYTF.

V and J are TRBV29-1 and TRBJ1-1; TRBD1 aligns across 8 bases. This CDR3 is built from 16 residues. Germline loops: CDR1 SQVTM, CDR2 ANQGSEA. V dropped 1 base and J dropped 0; count of bases not matched to a gene: 7. The CDR3 region is CSVEVRTGWVNTEAFF. CDR3 coding DNA: TGCAGCGTTGAAGTTCGGACAGGGTGGGTGAACACTGAAGCTTTCTTT. The full variable domain, its missing parts supplied by reference TRBV29-1 and TRBJ1-1, is SAVISQKPSRDICQRGTSLTIQCQVDSQVTMMFWYRQQPGQSLTLIATANQGSEATYESGFVIDKFPISRPNLTFSTLTVSNMSPEDSSIYLCSVEVRTGWVNTEAFFGQGTRLTVV.

As DNA, the CDR3 is TGTGCCAGTAGCCCCTGGAACACCGGGGAGCTGTTTTTT. This encodes CASSPWNTGELFF. This chain links TRBV19 with TRBJ2-2; D is unresolved. Trimming left V 6 bases short and J 1 base short, with 6 bases between. This CDR3 is built from 13 residues. Germline-derived CDR1 and CDR2 are LNHDA and SQIVND (reference sequence).

The gene calls are TRBV3-1 (or the pseudogene TRBV3-2) and TRBJ2-2, with D perhaps TRBD1 (6 bases). Germline V CDR1 and CDR2: LGHDT, YNNKEL (reference sequence). V was cut by 0 bases and J by 1 base, with 12 bases left in between. The CDR3 is made up of 17 amino acids. CDR3 sequence (DNA): TGTGCCAGCAGCCAAGATAGGGGGAATAGGAACACCGGGGAGCTGTTTTTT. Protein: CASSQDRGNRNTGELFF.

V and J are TRBV25-1 and TRBJ1-3; maybe TRBD1 (5 bases). Germline lookup yields CDR1 MGHDK and CDR2 SYGVNS. V lost 6 bases and J 4 bases, leaving 10 bases between the germline ends. The CDR3 contains 13 residues. The DNA for the CDR3 is TGTGCCAGCAGCAGGGTCTCGGGAAACACCATATATTTT. Encoded protein: CASSRVSGNTIYF.

The chain employs TRBV30 and TRBJ2-6, with TRBD2 as a possible D gene (6 bases). The CDR3 has 15 residues. Per the germline V gene, CDR1 is GTSNPN and CDR2 is SVGIG (reference sequence). Trimming stripped 0 bases from V and 5 bases from J, with 11 bases between. DNA of the CDR3: TGTGCCTGGAGTGTACGGAGGGGCAGGGCCAACGTCCTGACTTTC. Amino acids: CAWSVRRGRANVLTF.

This rearrangement joins TRBV18 to TRBJ1-5; D is uncertain. Trimming removed 4 bases at V and 6 bases at J, with 13 bases between. The germline V gene encodes CDR1 KGHSH and CDR2 LQKENI. The length of the CDR3 is 14 residues. The CDR3 spells CASSLEVGGQPQHF. CDR3 nucleotide sequence: TGTGCCAGCTCACTAGAGGTAGGCGGTCAGCCCCAGCATTTT.

The chain is built from TRBV15 and TRBJ1-3, with 8 positions matching TRBD1. This CDR3 is built from 15 residues. Germline V gene sequence: CDR1 LNHNV, CDR2 YYDKDF (reference sequence). J gave up 0 bases and V 7 bases, and 5 bases lay outside the gene matches. The chain's CDR3 is CATMFRGPSGNTIYF. The CDR3 region has the DNA TGTGCCACCATGTTCAGGGGGCCCTCTGGAAACACCATATATTTT.

The table lists this clone with a count of one. The J gene is TRBJ2-5, the V gene TRBV19, with 11 nucleotides matching TRBD1. V lost 4 bases to trimming and J lost 2 bases; unmatched junction nucleotides: 3. This CDR3 comprises 15 residues. Germline V gene data show CDR1 as LNHDA and CDR2 as SQIVND (reference sequence). CDR3: CASSSRDRGQETQYF. As DNA, the CDR3 is TGTGCCAGTAGTAGTAGGGACAGGGGGCAAGAGACCCAGTACTTC.

The chain links TRBV11-3 to TRBJ2-6, with D perhaps TRBD1 (5 bases). This CDR3 region has 16 residues. Germline lookup yields CDR1 SGHNT and CDR2 YENEEA. The V and J ends lost 1 base and 2 bases respectively, with 9 bases between them. CDR3 in amino acids: CASSLGGGTGANVLTF. The CDR3 nucleotides are TGTGCCAGCAGCTTAGGGGGCGGTACTGGGGCCAACGTCCTGACTTTC.

The chain carries TRBV11-2 and TRBJ1-3; D call uncertain. The germline CDR1 and CDR2 sequences are SGHAT and FQNNGV. V lost 0 bases, J lost 0 bases, and 6 bases lay in between. The CDR3 loop spans 15 amino acids. DNA of the CDR3: TGTGCCAGCAGCTTAGATGAGGACTCTGGAAACACCATATATTTT. It translates to CASSLDEDSGNTIYF.

This chain connects TRBV3-1 (or the pseudogene TRBV3-2) to TRBJ1-6; D is perhaps TRBD1 (5 bases). Germline-derived CDR1 and CDR2 are LGHDT and YNNKEL (reference sequence). The CDR3 covers 13 residues. V lost 4 bases to trimming and J lost 14 bases, with 15 bases between them. CDR3 in DNA: TGTGCCAGCAGCCCCCGCAGCGGGGGGTCCCTCCACTTT. Translating gives CASSPRSGGSLHF.

V gene TRBV25-1 combines with J gene TRBJ1-1; 7 bases fit TRBD1. The germline CDR1 and CDR2 sequences are MGHDK and SYGVNS. CDR3 size: 14 residues. V lost 0 bases to trimming and J lost 6 bases; unmatched junction nucleotides: 4. The CDR3 nucleotides read TGTGCCAGCAGTGAATATGAGGGGGCGGCTGAAGCTTTCTTT. Encoded protein: CASSEYEGAAEAFF.

This chain links TRBV29-1 with TRBJ1-1, with 8 bases that match TRBD1. CDR1 SQVTM and CDR2 ANQGSEA come from the germline V gene. The CDR3 is made up of 13 amino acids. Here the CDR3 reads CSVNRGSLTEAFF. DNA of the CDR3: TGCAGTGTCAACAGGGGGAGTTTGACTGAAGCTTTCTTT.

This chain joins TRBV6-4 and TRBJ1-6; the match to TRBD1 covers 8 bases. V shed 5 bases, J shed 6 bases, and the junction held 6 bases outside the gene matches. The CDR3 consists of 15 residues. Germline lookup yields CDR1 MRHNA and CDR2 SNTAGT. CDR3 sequence (DNA): TGTGCCAGCAGTCGTCAGGGGGCAGGTAATTCACCCCTCCACTTT. It specifies CASSRQGAGNSPLHF.

The chain links TRBV18 to TRBJ1-2, with TRBD1 identical over 8 bases. Germline CDR1 reads KGHSH; CDR2 reads LQKENI. CDR3 length: 15 amino acids. Trimming took 5 bases from V and 3 from J; bases not matched to a gene: 8. The CDR3 loop is CASSSSDREDYGYTF. DNA of the CDR3: TGTGCCAGCTCATCTTCGGACAGGGAGGACTATGGCTACACCTTC.